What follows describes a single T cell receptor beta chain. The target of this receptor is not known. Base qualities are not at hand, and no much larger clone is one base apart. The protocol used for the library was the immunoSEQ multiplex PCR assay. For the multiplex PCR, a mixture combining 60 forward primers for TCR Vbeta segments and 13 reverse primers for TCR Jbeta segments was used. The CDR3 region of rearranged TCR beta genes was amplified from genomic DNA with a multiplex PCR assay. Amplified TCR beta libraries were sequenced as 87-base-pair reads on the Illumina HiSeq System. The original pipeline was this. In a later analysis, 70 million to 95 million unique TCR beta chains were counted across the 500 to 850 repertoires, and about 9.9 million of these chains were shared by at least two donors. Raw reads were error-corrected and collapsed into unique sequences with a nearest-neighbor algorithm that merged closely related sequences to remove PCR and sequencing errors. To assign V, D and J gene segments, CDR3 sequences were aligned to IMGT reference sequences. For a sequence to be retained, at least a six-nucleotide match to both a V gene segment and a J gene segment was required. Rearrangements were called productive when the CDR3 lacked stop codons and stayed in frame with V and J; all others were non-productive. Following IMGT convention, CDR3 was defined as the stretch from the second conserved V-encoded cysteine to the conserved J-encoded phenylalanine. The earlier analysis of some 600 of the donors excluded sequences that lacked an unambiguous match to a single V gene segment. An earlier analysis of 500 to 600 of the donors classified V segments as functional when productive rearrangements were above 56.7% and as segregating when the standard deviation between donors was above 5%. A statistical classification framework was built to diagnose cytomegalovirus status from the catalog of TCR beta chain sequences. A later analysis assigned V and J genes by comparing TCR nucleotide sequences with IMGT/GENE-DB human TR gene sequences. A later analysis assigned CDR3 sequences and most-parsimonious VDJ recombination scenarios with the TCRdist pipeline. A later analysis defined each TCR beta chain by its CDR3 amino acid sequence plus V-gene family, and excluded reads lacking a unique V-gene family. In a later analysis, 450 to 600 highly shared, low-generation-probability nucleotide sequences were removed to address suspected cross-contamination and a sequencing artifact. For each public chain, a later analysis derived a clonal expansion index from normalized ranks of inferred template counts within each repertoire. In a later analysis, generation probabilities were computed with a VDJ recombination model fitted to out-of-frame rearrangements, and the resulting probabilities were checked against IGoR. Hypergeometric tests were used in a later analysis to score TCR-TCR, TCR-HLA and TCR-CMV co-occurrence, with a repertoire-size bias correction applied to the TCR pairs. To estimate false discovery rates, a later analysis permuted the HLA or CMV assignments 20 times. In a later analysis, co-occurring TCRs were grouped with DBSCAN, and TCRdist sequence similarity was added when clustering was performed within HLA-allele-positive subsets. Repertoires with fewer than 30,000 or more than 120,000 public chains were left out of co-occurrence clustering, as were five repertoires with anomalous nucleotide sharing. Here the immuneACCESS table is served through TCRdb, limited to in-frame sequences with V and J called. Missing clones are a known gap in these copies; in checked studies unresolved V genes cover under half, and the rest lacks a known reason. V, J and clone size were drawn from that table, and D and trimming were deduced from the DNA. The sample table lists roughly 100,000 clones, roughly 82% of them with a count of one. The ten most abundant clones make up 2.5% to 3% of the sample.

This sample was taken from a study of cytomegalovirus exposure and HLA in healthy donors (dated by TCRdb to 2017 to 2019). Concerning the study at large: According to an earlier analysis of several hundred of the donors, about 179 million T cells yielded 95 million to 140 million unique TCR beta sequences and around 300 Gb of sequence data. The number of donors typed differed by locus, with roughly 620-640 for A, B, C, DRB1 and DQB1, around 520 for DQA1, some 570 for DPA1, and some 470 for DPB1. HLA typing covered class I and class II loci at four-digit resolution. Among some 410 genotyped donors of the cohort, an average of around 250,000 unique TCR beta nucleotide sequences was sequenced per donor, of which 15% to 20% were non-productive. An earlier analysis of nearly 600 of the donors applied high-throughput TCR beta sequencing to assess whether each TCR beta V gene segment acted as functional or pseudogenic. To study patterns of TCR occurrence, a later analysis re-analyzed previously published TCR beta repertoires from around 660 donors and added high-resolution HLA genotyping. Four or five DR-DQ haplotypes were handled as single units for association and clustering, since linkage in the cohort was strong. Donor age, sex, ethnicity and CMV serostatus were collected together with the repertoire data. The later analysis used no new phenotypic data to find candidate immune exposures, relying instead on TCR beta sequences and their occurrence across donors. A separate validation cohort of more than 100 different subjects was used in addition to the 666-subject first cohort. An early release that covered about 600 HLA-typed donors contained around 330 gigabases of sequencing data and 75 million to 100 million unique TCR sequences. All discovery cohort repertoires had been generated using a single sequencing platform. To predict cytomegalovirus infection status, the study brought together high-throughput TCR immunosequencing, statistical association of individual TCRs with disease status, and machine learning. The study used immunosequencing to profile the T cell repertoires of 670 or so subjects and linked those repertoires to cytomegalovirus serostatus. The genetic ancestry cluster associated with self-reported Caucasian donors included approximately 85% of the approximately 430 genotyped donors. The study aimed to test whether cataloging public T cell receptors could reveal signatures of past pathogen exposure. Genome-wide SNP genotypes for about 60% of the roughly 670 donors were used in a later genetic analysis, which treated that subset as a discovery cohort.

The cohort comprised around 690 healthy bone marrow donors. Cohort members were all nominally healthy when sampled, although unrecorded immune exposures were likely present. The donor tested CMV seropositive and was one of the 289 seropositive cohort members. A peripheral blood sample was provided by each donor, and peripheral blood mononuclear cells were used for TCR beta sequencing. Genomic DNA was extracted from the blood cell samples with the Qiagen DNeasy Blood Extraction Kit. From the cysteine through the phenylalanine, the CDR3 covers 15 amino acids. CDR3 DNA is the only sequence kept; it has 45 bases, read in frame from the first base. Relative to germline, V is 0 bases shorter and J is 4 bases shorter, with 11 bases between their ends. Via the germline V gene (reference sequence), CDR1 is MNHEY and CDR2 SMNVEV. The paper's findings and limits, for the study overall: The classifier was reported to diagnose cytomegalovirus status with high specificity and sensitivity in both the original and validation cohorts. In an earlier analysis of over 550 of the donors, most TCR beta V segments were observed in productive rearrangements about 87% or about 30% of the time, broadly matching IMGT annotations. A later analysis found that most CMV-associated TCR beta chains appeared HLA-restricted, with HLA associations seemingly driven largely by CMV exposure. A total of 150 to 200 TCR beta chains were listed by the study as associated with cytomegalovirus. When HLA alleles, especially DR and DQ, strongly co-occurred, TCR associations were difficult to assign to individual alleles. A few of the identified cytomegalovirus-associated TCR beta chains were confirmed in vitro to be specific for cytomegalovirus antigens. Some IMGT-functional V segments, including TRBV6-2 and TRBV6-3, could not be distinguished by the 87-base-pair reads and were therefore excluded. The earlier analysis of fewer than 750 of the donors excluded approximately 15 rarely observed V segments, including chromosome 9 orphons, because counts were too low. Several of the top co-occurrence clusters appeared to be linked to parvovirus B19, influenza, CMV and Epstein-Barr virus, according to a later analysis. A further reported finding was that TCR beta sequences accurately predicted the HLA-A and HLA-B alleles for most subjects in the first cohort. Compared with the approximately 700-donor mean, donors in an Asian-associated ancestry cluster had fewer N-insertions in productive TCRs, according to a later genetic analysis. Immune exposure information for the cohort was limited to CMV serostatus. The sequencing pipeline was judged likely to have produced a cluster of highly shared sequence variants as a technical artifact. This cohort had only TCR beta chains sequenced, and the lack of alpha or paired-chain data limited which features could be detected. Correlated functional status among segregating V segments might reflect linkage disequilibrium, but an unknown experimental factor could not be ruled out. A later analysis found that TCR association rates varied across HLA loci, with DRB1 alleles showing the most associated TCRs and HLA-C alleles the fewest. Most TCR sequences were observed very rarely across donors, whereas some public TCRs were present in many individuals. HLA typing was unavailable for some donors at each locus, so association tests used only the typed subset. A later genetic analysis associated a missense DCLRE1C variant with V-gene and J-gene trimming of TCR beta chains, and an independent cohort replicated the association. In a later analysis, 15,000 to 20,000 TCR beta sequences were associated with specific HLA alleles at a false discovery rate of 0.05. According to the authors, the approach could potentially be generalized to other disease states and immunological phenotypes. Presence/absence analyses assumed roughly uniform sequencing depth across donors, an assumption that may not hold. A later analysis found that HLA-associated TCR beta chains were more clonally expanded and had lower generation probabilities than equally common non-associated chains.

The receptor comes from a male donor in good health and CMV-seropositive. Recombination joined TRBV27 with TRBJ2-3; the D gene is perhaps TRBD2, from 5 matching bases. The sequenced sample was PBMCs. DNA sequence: TGTGCCAGCAGTTTATCCGGGCTAGCACCAGATACGCAGTATTTT. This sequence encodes CASSLSGLAPDTQYF.